This T cell receptor (beta chain) was retrieved from a study of T cell repertoires in cytomegalovirus infection. Findings and limits, study-wide: Individuals carrying CMV plus the relevant HLA were identified by cumulative frequency of public TCR beta families. Dominant in the ex vivo response were TCR beta clonotypes restricted by HLA-C and specific for CMV.

The V gene's germline CDR1 is LGHNA and CDR2 YNFKEQ. The CDR3 sequence is 17 residues long. The ends were cut back, 3 bases at V and 0 bases at J, with 14 bases in the middle. TCRdb itself ran the reads through MiXCR, one entry per CDR3 protein. Of fewer than 850,000 distinct CDR3 sequences listed, about 27% were seen once; the top ten hold over 10%. Concerning this clonotype: The target antigen is unknown.

Specimen: cultured CD8+ T cells from PBMCs, collected from culture after CMV antigen stimulation. V is TRBV4-2 and J is TRBJ2-2; no firm D call. This sequence was found in a human donor in good health (CMV status not recorded). Some clones in this sample may be carry-over from other donors' samples. The CDR3 sequence is CASSQAEGPANTGELFF. The CDR3 DNA sequence: TGTGCCAGCAGCCAGGCAGAAGGCCCCGCGAACACCGGGGAGCTGTTTTTT.